This T cell receptor beta chain was recorded in a study of breast tumors, draining lymph nodes, adjacent tissues. V was cut by 9 bases and J by 0 bases, with 9 bases left in between. CDR3 length: 13 amino acids. CDR1 MNHNS and CDR2 SASEGT come from the germline V gene. Breast cancer patients provided tissue from their axillary draining lymph nodes. Study-level results: Tumor repertoires ranked between lymph nodes and nontumor tissue in diversity, with V and J gene preferences. That most tumor T cells come from lymph nodes remained unproven.

Many counts were recorded for this clonotype. The antigen remains undetermined. MiXCR, applied by TCRdb to the multiplex PCR reads, yields one record per CDR3 protein. Of some 230,000 distinct CDR3 sequences listed, roughly a third are singletons. The V and J genes are TRBV6-1 and TRBJ1-5; no firm D call. Source material: axillary lymph node tissue. The TCR comes from a female donor with breast cancer. Some clones in this sample may be carry-over from other donors' samples. CDR3: CASTINSNQPQHF. The CDR3 nucleotides read TGTGCCAGTACAATCAATAGCAATCAGCCCCAGCATTTT.